The 9 T cell receptor beta chains reported below all come from one sample, sequenced in a study of T cell changes during pregnancy in multiple sclerosis (dated by TCRdb to between 2018 and 2020). The method was the immunoSEQ multiplex PCR assay. TCRdb's version of the immuneACCESS table is confined to in-frame rearrangements and falls short of the full clone set. An unresolved V gene accounts for under half of the shortfall where checked; the remainder is of unknown origin. This sample has approximately 48,000 clones in its table, and about nine tenths of those were observed once. The ten largest make up 3% to 3.5% of the sample. Material: CD8+ T cells from peripheral blood mononuclear cells, obtained before pregnancy. The receptor source for this set is a female donor with multiple sclerosis, enrolled in a pregnancy study.

This clone was seen at least ten times. The identical CDR3 is also encoded by other nucleotide sequences in the sample. The chain has TRBV6-4 and TRBJ1-6; D gene unclear. The CDR3 loop spans 13 amino acids. Trimming took 2 bases from V and 7 from J, leaving 6 bases between them. The V gene's germline CDR1 is MRHNA and CDR2 SNTAGT. CDR3 in DNA: TGTGCCAGCAGTGACAGCTCCAATTCACCCCTCCACTTT. Protein product: CASSDSSNSPLHF.

The J gene is TRBJ2-2, the V gene TRBV27; D remains ambiguous. Germline CDR1 MNHEY, CDR2 SMNVEV (reference sequence). V was trimmed by 5 bases and J by 6 bases, leaving 4 bases between them. This CDR3 is built from 11 residues. CDR3 amino acids: CASSHSGELFF. Written as DNA, the CDR3 is TGTGCCAGCAGTCATTCCGGGGAGCTGTTTTTT.

CDR3 loop: CASSPPGTDTQYF. The CDR3 nucleotides read TGTGCCAGCAGCCCCCCAGGGACAGATACGCAGTATTTT. This rearrangement joins TRBV7-9 to TRBJ2-3; D possibly corresponds to TRBD1 (5 bases). The CDR3 is 13 residues long. Trimming shortened V by 5 bases and J by 3 bases, and 9 bases separated the two germline ends. CDR1 is SEHNR and CDR2 is FQNEAQ in the germline V gene (reference sequence). Supplemented by reference TRBV7-9 and TRBJ2-3, the full variable domain reads DTGVSQNPRHKITKRGQNVTFRCDPISEHNRLYWYRQTLGQGPEFLTYFQNEAQLEKSRLLSDRFSAERPKGSFSTLEIQRTEQGDSAMYLCASSPPGTDTQYFGPGTRLTVL.

This clone was seen a handful of times. The V and J genes are TRBV9 and TRBJ1-2; 7 positions agree with TRBD1. Looked up from germline, CDR1 is SGDLS and CDR2 is YYNGEE. CDR3 size: 13 residues. V lost 3 bases and J lost 4; bases outside the gene matches: 3. CDR3 sequence: CASSERQGYGYTF. CDR3 sequence (DNA): TGTGCCAGCAGCGAAAGACAGGGCTATGGCTACACCTTC.

The chain links TRBV19 to TRBJ2-3, with D possibly matching TRBD2 (6 bases). Germline-derived CDR1 and CDR2 are LNHDA and SQIVND (reference sequence). V gave up 3 bases and J gave up 4 bases, with 11 bases separating them. The CDR3 contains 14 residues. DNA for the CDR3: TGTGCCAGTAGTATGTCAAGGGAGGCAGATACGCAGTATTTT. Amino acid sequence: CASSMSREADTQYF.

The genes are TRBV5-1 and TRBJ2-1, with TRBD1 matching over 10 bases. V lost 4 bases to trimming and J lost 15 bases; unmatched junction nucleotides: 4. The CDR3 is made up of 11 amino acids. The germline gives CDR1 SGHRS, CDR2 YFSETQ. The CDR3, as DNA: TGCGCCAGCAGCCTGACAGGGGGCCGGTTCTTC. This sequence encodes CASSLTGGRFF.

The chain joins TRBV27 to TRBJ2-1, with 12 bases fitting TRBD2. The CDR3 covers 15 residues. Losses at the gene ends were 5 bases for V and 8 bases for J; bases not matched to a gene: 7. CDR1 and CDR2 from the germline V gene are MNHEY and SMNVEV (reference sequence). The CDR3 nucleotides are TGTGCCAGCAGTCCTTCTAGCGGGGGGGCAGATGAGCAGTTCTTC. It codes for CASSPSSGGADEQFF.

The chain joins TRBV7-2 to TRBJ2-3; D perhaps matches TRBD2 (5 bases). The CDR3 is made up of 15 amino acids. Trimming removed 3 bases at V and 0 bases at J, with 10 bases between. CDR1 is SGHTA and CDR2 is FQGNSA in the germline V gene. This chain's CDR3 is CASSLLLGSTDTQYF. CDR3 nucleotide sequence: TGTGCCAGCAGCTTGCTACTAGGGAGCACAGATACGCAGTATTTT.

The V gene is TRBV7-6, the J gene TRBJ2-5; 8 bases agree with TRBD2. The CDR3 has 14 amino acids. Losses at the gene ends were 7 bases for V and 5 bases for J; bases not matched to a gene: 9. Germline V gene data show CDR1 as SGHVS and CDR2 as FNYEAQ. The CDR3 DNA is TGTGCCAGCACCCGTCGGGGCGGGGGGGAGACCCAGTACTTC. Amino acid sequence: CASTRRGGGETQYF.